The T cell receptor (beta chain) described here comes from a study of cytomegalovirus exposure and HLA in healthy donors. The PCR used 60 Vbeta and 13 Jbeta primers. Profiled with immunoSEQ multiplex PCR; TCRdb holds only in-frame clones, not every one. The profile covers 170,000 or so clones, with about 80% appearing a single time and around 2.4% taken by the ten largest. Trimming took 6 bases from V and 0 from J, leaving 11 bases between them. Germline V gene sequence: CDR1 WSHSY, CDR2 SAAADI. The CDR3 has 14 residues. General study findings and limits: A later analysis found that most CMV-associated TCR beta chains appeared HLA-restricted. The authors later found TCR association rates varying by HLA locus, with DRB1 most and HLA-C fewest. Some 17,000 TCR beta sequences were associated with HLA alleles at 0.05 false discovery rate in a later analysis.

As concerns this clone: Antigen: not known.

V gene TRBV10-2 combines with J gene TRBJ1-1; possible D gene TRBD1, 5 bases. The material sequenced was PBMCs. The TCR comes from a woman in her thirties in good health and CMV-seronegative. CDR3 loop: CASRGGVVNTEAFF. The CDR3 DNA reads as TGCGCCAGCAGGGGAGGGGTAGTGAACACTGAAGCTTTCTTT.